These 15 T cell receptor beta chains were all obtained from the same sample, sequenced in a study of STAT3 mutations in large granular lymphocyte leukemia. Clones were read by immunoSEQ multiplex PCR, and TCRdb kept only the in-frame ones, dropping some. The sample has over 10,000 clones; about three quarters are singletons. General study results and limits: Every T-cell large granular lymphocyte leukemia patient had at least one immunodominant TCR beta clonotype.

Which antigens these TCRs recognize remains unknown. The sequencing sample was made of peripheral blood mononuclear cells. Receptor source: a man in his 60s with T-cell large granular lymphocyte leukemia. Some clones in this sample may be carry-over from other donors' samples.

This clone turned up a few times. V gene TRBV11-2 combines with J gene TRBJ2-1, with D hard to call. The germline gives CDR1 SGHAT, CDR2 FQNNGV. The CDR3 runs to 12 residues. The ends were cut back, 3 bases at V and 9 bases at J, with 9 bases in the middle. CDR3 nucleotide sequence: TGTGCCAGCAGCTTGGGTCGAGCTGAGCAGTTCTTC. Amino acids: CASSLGRAEQFF.

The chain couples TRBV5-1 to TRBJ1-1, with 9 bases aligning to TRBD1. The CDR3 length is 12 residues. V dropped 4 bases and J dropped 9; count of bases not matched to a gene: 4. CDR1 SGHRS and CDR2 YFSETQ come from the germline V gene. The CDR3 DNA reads TGCGCCAGCAGCGTAGGACAGGGGAAAGCTTTCTTT. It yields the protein CASSVGQGKAFF.

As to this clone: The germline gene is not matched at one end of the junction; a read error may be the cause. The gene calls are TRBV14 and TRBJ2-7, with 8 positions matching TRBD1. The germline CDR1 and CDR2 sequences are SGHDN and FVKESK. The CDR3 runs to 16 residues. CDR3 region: CASSRKPGQDSSEQYF. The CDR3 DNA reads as TGTGCCAGCAGCCGAAAACCGGGACAGGATTCCTCCGAGCAGTACTTC.

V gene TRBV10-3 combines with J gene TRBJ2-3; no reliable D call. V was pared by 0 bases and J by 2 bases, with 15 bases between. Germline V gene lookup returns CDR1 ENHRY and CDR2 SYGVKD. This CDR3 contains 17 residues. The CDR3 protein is CAISESISLLYTDTQYF. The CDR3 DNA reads TGTGCCATCAGTGAGTCAATAAGTCTTTTATACACAGATACGCAGTATTTT.

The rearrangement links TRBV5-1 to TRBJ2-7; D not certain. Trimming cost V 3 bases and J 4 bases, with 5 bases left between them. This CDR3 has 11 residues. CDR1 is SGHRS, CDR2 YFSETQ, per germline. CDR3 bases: TGCGCCAGCAGCTCGGAATACGAGCAGTACTTC. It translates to CASSSEYEQYF.

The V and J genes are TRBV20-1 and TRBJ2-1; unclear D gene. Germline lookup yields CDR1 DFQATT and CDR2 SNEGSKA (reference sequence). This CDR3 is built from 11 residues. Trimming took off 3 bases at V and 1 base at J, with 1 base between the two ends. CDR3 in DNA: TGCAGTGCTAGGTCCTACAATGAGCAGTTCTTC. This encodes CSARSYNEQFF.

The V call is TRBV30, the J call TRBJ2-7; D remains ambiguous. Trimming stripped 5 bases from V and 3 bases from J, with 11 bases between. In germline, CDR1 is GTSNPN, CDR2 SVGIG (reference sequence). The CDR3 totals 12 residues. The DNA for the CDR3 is TGTGCCTGGTTGAATGTAGGCTACGAGCAGTACTTC. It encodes CAWLNVGYEQYF.

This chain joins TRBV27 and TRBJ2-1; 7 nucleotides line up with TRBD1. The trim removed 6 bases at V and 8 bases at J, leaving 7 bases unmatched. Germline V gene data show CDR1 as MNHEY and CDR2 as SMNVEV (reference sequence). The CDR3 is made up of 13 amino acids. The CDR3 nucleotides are TGTGCCAGCAGCTCAAGGGGGCGCGATGAGCAGTTCTTC. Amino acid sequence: CASSSRGRDEQFF.

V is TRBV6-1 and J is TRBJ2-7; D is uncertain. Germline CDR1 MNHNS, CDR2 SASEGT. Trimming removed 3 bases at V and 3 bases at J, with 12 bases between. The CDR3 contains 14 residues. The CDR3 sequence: CASSDMGNGYEQYF. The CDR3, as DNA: TGTGCCAGCAGTGATATGGGGAACGGCTACGAGCAGTACTTC.

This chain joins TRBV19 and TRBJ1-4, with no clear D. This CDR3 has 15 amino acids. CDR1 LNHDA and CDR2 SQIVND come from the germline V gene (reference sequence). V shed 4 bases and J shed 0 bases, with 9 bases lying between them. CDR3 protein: CASSTQSATNEKLFF. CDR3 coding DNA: TGTGCCAGTAGTACTCAGAGTGCAACTAATGAAAAACTGTTTTTT.

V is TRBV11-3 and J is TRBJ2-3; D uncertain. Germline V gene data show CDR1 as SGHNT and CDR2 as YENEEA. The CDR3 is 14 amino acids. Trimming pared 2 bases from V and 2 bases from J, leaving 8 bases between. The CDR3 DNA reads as TGTGCCAGCAGCTTATTGGGAAACACAGATACGCAGTATTTT. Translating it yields CASSLLGNTDTQYF. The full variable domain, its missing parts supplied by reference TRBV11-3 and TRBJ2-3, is EAGVVQSPRYKIIEKKQPVAFWCNPISGHNTLYWYLQNLGQGPELLIRYENEEAVDDSQLPKDRFSAERLKGVDSTLKIQPAELGDSAVYLCASSLLGNTDTQYFGPGTRLTVL.

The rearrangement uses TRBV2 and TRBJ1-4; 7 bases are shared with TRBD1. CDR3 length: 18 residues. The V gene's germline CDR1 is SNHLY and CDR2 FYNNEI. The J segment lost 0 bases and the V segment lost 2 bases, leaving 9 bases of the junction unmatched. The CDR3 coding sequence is TGTGCCAGCAGTGAATGGGCGACAGGGACTGCAACTAATGAAAAACTGTTTTTT. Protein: CASSEWATGTATNEKLFF.

CDR3 in DNA: TGCGCCAGCAGCCCTCCGGCGGGTCAGCCCCAGCATTTT. Translated, it gives CASSPPAGQPQHF. This chain uses TRBV4-1 with TRBJ1-5; D is unclear. Looked up from germline, CDR1 is MGHRA and CDR2 is YSYEKL. V lost 4 bases to trimming and J lost 6 bases, with 10 bases between them. The CDR3 sequence is 13 residues long.

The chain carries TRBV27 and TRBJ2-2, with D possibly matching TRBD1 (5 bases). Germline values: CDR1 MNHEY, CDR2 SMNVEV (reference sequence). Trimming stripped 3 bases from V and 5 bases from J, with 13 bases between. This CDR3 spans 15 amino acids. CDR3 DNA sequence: TGTGCCAGCAGTTTTCAGGGTCCCCGGACCGGGGAGCTGTTTTTT. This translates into CASSFQGPRTGELFF.

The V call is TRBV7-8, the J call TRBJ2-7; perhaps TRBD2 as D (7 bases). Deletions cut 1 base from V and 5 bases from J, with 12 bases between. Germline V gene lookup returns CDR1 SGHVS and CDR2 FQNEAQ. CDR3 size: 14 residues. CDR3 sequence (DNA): TGTGCCAGCAGCTTAGGGGGGGGCAAAAACGAGCAGTACTTC. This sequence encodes CASSLGGGKNEQYF.